This T cell receptor (beta chain) was sequenced during a study of graft-versus-host responses after intestinal transplantation. The overall study: Uniformly, recipients were administered anti-thymocyte globulin induction with subsequent tacrolimus and steroids for around three years.

About this clone: Antigen specificity is unknown.

CDR3 length: 12 amino acids. The germline gives CDR1 SEHNR, CDR2 FQNEAQ (reference sequence). V was cut by 2 bases and J by 4 bases, with 5 bases left in between. General study results and limits: Early after transplant, HvG declines were associated with peak levels of circulating GvH clones. Elevated graft-versus-host to host-versus-graft clonal ratios in allografts were recorded for patients with graft-donor T cell macrochimerism. Detected in recipient marrow were GvH clones, some of which were first observed in ileum or blood.

Assay used: immunoSEQ multiplex PCR; TCRdb lists only in-frame clones, some missing. Of 35,000 to 45,000 clones detected, approximately 93% appear once; the ten largest clones hold about 0.2%. The sample in question was unstimulated CD4+ T cells sorted from spleen or lymph node cells, obtained before transplant. The V and J genes are TRBV7-9 and TRBJ1-2, with D perhaps matching TRBD1 (5 bases). This sequence was found in a human donor who was the organ donor for an intestinal transplant. CDR3 in amino acids: CASSLRGYGYTF. The CDR3 DNA is TGTGCCAGCAGCTTAAGGGGCTATGGCTACACCTTC. Full variable domain (outside the CDR3, taken from reference TRBV7-9 and TRBJ1-2): DTGVSQNPRHKITKRGQNVTFRCDPISEHNRLYWYRQTLGQGPEFLTYFQNEAQLEKSRLLSDRFSAERPKGSFSTLEIQRTEQGDSAMYLCASSLRGYGYTFGSGTRLTVV.